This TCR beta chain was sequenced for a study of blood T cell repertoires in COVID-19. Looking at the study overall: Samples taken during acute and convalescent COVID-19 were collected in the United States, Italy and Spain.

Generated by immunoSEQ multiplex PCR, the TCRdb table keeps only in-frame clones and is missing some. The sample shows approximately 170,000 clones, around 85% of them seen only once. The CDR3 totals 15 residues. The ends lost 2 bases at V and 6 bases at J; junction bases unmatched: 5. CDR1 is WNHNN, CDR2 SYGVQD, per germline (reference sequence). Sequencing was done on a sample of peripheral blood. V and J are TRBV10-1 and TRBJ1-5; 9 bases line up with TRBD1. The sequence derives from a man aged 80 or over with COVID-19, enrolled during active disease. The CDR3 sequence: CASSETGGACQPQHF. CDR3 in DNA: TGCGCCAGCAGTGAGACAGGGGGCGCGTGTCAGCCCCAGCATTTT.